These T cell receptor beta chains were read from a single sample in a study of metastatic and nonmetastatic thyroid tumors. TCRdb re-clonotyped the PCR reads via MiXCR. The data show about 5,600 clones, 30% seen once. The sequenced sample consisted of adjacent normal tissue. The receptors shown here come from a female donor with papillary thyroid cancer or a benign thyroid nodule (not recorded which). Some clones in this sample may be carry-over from other donors' samples. Each CDR3 is given with its conserved first and last residue. Fields, in order: CDR3 length, V gene, D gene, clone size, J gene, CDR3 DNA, CDR3 protein. D genes are given only for firm matches. Part of the rows lack a size; the others show once, few, many or a class for expanded clones.

12,TRBV7-9,TRBD1,large,TRBJ2-1,TGTGCCAGCAGCTTAGGGGACAGAGAGCAGTTCTTC,CASSLGDREQFF
15,TRBV4-1,NA,medium-sized,TRBJ1-3,TGCGCCAGCAGCCAAGAAGACAGAATAGGAAACACCATATATTTT,CASSQEDRIGNTIYF
14,TRBV7-2,NA,NA,TRBJ1-1,TGTGCCAGCAGCTTAGAGTCAGTCAGCAGAAGATCTTTCTTT,CASSLESVSRRSFF
12,TRBV28,NA,NA,TRBJ1-4,TGTGCCAGCAGTACGAGTAATGAAAAACTGTTTTTT,CASSTSNEKLFF
12,TRBV3-1,NA,NA,TRBJ2-7,TGTGCCAGCAGCCCTATAGCAGGGGCCTTCTCATTC,CASSPIAGAFSF
13,TRBV2,TRBD2,hyperexpanded,TRBJ2-1,TGTGCCAGGCGGGAGAGGGGCTACAATGAGCAGTTCTTC,CARRERGYNEQFF
13,TRBV7-6,NA,NA,TRBJ2-1,TGTGCCCTGGCGCGCATCGAGGGCAATGAGCAGTTCTTC,CALARIEGNEQFF
13,TRBV11-1,NA,medium-sized,TRBJ2-7,TGTGCCAGCAGCTTAGAACACAGCTACGAGCAGTACTTC,CASSLEHSYEQYF
13,TRBV7-3,NA,medium-sized,TRBJ2-2,TGTGCCAGCAGCCCGGGGGGCCTCGGGGAGCTGTTTTTT,CASSPGGLGELFF
13,TRBV7-2,NA,few,TRBJ1-1,TGTGCCAGCAGCTGGGACCCGAACACTGAAGCTTTCTTT,CASSWDPNTEAFF
13,TRBV5-1,NA,NA,TRBJ1-1,TGCGCCAGCAGCTTGGACAGCCACACTGAAGCTTTCTTT,CASSLDSHTEAFF
13,TRBV2,NA,NA,TRBJ2-5,TGTGCCAGCAGTGAGGACCTCCCCAAGACCCAGTACTTC,CASSEDLPKTQYF
12,TRBV11-3,NA,NA,TRBJ1-3,TGTGCCAGCAGCCTCGTCCCCGACACCATATATTTT,CASSLVPDTIYF
14,TRBV28,NA,few,TRBJ1-3,TGTGCCAGCAGCCCGCGCCCCTCTGGAAACACCATATATTTT,CASSPRPSGNTIYF
12,TRBV6-1,NA,NA,TRBJ1-2,TGTGCCAGCGACCAGAGGCGCAATGGCTACACCTTC,CASDQRRNGYTF
14,TRBV4-1,TRBD1,many,TRBJ1-5,TGCGCCAGCAGCCAAAGACAGGGCCTTCAGCCCCAGCATTTT,CASSQRQGLQPQHF
16,TRBV20-1,TRBD2,NA,TRBJ2-2,TGCAGTGCTAGACCCGTAGCGGGGGGCCTCACCGGGGAGCTGTTTTTT,CSARPVAGGLTGELFF
13,TRBV5-1,TRBD2,few,TRBJ2-7,TGCGCCAGCAGCTTGGACGGGAGGAGCGAGCAGTACTTC,CASSLDGRSEQYF
13,TRBV24-1,NA,NA,TRBJ2-3,TGTGCCACCGGTGGGAAACTAGGTGATACGCAGTATTTT,CATGGKLGDTQYF
14,TRBV12-3/TRBV12-4,NA,NA,TRBJ1-3,TGTGCCAGCAGCCCCCCCCGGGATAGGAACACCATATATTTT,CASSPPRDRNTIYF
15,TRBV20-1,NA,NA,TRBJ2-1,TGCAGTGCTAGGAGCGCACCGAGCTCCTACAATGAGCAGTTCTTC,CSARSAPSSYNEQFF
16,TRBV6-1,NA,NA,TRBJ1-3,TGTGCCAGCAGTGAAGCGTGGGTAGAATTTGGAAACACCATATATTTT,CASSEAWVEFGNTIYF
16,TRBV27,NA,few,TRBJ2-3,TGTGCCAGCAGCGACGAACCGGGACGGACAACAGATACGCAGTATTTT,CASSDEPGRTTDTQYF
14,TRBV20-1,NA,medium-sized,TRBJ1-1,TGCAGTGCTAGAGAGTTGAGTCAGGTCACTGAAGCTTTCTTT,CSARELSQVTEAFF